This TCR beta chain was sequenced during a study of T-cell memory formation after mild COVID-19. A 5'RACE reaction primed in the constant segment made cDNA libraries of TCR alpha and TCR beta, and these carried sample barcodes and UMIs. From the 5' RACE reads, TCRdb called clonotypes with MiXCR, one entry per CDR3 protein. The sample carries approximately 350,000 distinct CDR3 sequences, 28% recorded once. V was pared by 9 bases and J by 2 bases, with 7 bases between. Germline CDR1 KGHDR, CDR2 SFDVKD. The CDR3 contains 12 residues. The sample holds a few counts of this clonotype. Its antigen is as yet unknown. Study-wide points: Clones that got smaller from day 15 to 85 had even CD4/CD8, while clones growing later tipped toward CD4+. Contracting CD8+ clones were enriched in EMRA, CD4+ mainly in CM and EM.

J is TRBJ1-5 and V is TRBV24-1; D unclear. The sequencing input was PBMCs or a T cell subset sorted from them (not recorded which). The clonotype was recovered from an adult woman who had mild COVID-19 (a few samples of this study predate the infection). Cell type and time point are not known. CDR3 region: CATADGNQPQHF. CDR3 sequence (DNA): TGTGCCACCGCGGACGGCAATCAGCCCCAGCATTTT.